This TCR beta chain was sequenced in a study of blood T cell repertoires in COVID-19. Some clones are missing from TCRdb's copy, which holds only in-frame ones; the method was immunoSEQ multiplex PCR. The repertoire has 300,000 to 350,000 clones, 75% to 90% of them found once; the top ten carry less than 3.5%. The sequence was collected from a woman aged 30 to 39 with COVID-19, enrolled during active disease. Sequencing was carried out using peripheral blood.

The chain's CDR3 is CASRTTSSYNEQFF. In nucleotides, the CDR3 is TGTGCCAGCAGAACCACTAGCTCCTACAATGAGCAGTTCTTC. The rearrangement uses TRBV3-1 (or the pseudogene TRBV3-2) and TRBJ2-1; D is perhaps TRBD2 (5 bases). Germline V CDR1 and CDR2: LGHDT, YNNKEL (reference sequence). The length of the CDR3 is 14 residues. Trimming left V 6 bases short and J 0 bases short, with 9 bases between.